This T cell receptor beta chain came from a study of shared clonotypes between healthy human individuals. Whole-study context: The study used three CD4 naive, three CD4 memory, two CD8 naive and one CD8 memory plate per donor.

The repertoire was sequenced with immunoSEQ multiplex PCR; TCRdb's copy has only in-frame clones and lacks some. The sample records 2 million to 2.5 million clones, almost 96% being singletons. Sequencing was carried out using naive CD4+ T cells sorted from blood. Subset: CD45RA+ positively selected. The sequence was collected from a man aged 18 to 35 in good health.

The CDR3, as DNA: TGTGCCAGCAGCCAAGAGGGCCAGGGGGGTACAGATACGCAGTATTTT. Its translation is CASSQEGQGGTDTQYF. This chain connects TRBV4-2 to TRBJ2-3; D is perhaps TRBD1 (7 bases). CDR3 size: 16 residues. With 0 bases removed from V and 3 bases from J, the gap between germline ends came to 13 bases. Germline-derived CDR1 and CDR2 are LGHNA and YNFKEQ.